These 19 T cell receptor beta chains were all obtained from the same sample, sequenced in a study of blood T cell repertoires in COVID-19 (dated by TCRdb to about 2020). Receptor amplification or capture employed the immunoSEQ multiplex PCR assay. Drawn from immuneACCESS, this table holds only the in-frame rearrangements with V and J called that TCRdb kept. Clones are partly lost; checked studies trace under half to an unresolved V gene and leave the rest unexplained. The sample table lists nearly 95,000 clones, approximately 89% of them with a count of one. The ten largest clonotypes hold 7% to 8% of the sample. Sequenced material: peripheral blood. The receptors were sampled from a human donor with acute or convalescent COVID-19. The donor label of this sample is uncertain.

The rearrangement uses TRBV27 and TRBJ2-5, with 11 bases that match TRBD2. V lost 0 bases to trimming and J lost 9 bases; unmatched junction nucleotides: 0. Germline V CDR1 and CDR2: MNHEY, SMNVEV (reference sequence). This CDR3 is built from 13 residues. The CDR3 sequence is CASSLSSGGAQYF. In nucleotides, the CDR3 is TGTGCCAGCAGTTTATCTAGCGGGGGGGCCCAGTACTTC.

The CDR3 protein is CASSPPGEKLFF. In DNA, the CDR3 is TGTGCCAGCAGTCCGCCAGGTGAAAAACTGTTTTTT. The genes are TRBV7-9 and TRBJ1-4; D not resolved. This CDR3 contains 12 residues. Germline V gene lookup returns CDR1 SEHNR and CDR2 FQNEAQ (reference sequence). Trimming stripped 6 bases from V and 7 bases from J, with 9 bases between.

Written as DNA, the CDR3 is TGTGCCTGGAGTTATCTAGGCGGACAGGGGCTGGGCACTGAAGCTTTCTTT. Translating it yields CAWSYLGGQGLGTEAFF. The chain is built from TRBV30 and TRBJ1-1; 9 nucleotides agree with TRBD1. This CDR3 region has 17 residues. CDR1 is GTSNPN and CDR2 is SVGIG in the germline V gene (reference sequence). V lost 2 bases and J lost 4; bases outside the gene matches: 14.

A few counts support this clone. This chain links TRBV19 with TRBJ1-5; D is ambiguous. The CDR3 extends over 14 amino acids. The germline CDR1 and CDR2 sequences are LNHDA and SQIVND (reference sequence). Trimming took 5 bases from V and 5 from J, leaving 13 bases between them. In nucleotides, the CDR3 is TGTGCCAGTAGTCTTGCTAGGATATATCAGCCCCAGCATTTT. Translated, it gives CASSLARIYQPQHF.

The chain is built from TRBV7-3 and TRBJ2-2, with 8 bases that match TRBD2. V was clipped by 1 base and J by 4 bases; unmatched bases: 8. Germline-derived CDR1 and CDR2 are SGHTA and FQGTGA. The CDR3 is made up of 17 amino acids. The CDR3: CASSLKGIAGSTGELFF. The DNA for the CDR3 is TGTGCCAGCAGCTTAAAAGGGATAGCGGGGAGCACCGGGGAGCTGTTTTTT.

The J gene is TRBJ2-1, the V gene TRBV29-1; maybe TRBD1 (6 bases). The germline V and J ends were trimmed by 6 bases and 5 bases, with 17 bases remaining between them. CDR3 length: 14 residues. Germline V gives CDR1 SQVTM, CDR2 ANQGSEA. The CDR3, as DNA: TGCAGCGTGGCTGGTCGGCAGGGGAACAATGAGCAGTTCTTC. This translates into CSVAGRQGNNEQFF.

The V and J genes are TRBV11-2 and TRBJ2-7; no clear D. CDR3 length equals 12 residues. Germline-derived CDR1 and CDR2 are SGHAT and FQNNGV. V was pared by 2 bases and J by 3 bases, with 5 bases between. In nucleotides, the CDR3 is TGTGCCAGCAGCTTATTCGGCTACGAGCAGTACTTC. It codes for CASSLFGYEQYF.

This chain links TRBV20-1 with TRBJ1-5; 8 bases fit TRBD1. This CDR3 has 14 residues. Per the germline V gene, CDR1 is DFQATT and CDR2 is SNEGSKA (reference sequence). V trimming: 3 bases; J trimming: 6 bases; junction bases outside the gene matches: 7. The CDR3 reads CSASKDRAGQPQHF. The DNA of the CDR3 is TGCAGTGCTAGTAAGGACAGGGCTGGTCAGCCCCAGCATTTT.

The CDR3 loop reads CASSLYLGGTPNTEAFF. The CDR3 DNA sequence: TGTGCCAGCAGCTTATATTTGGGCGGGACTCCGAACACTGAAGCTTTCTTT. This chain uses TRBV7-9 with TRBJ1-1, with D maybe TRBD1 (5 bases). Germline V CDR1 and CDR2: SEHNR, FQNEAQ (reference sequence). Trimming left V 2 bases short and J 1 base short, with 17 bases between. The CDR3 is 17 residues long. The full variable domain, completed using reference TRBV7-9 and TRBJ1-1, is DTGVSQNPRHKITKRGQNVTFRCDPISEHNRLYWYRQTLGQGPEFLTYFQNEAQLEKSRLLSDRFSAERPKGSFSTLEIQRTEQGDSAMYLCASSLYLGGTPNTEAFFGQGTRLTVV.

The V and J genes are TRBV19 and TRBJ1-1, with 7 bases matching TRBD1. CDR3 length: 14 amino acids. The junction had 7 bases not matched to a gene; V was cut back by 5 bases and J by 4 bases. CDR1 LNHDA and CDR2 SQIVND come from the germline V gene (reference sequence). The CDR3 sequence: CASSPQTGSTEAFF. DNA of the CDR3: TGTGCCAGTAGTCCTCAGACAGGGAGCACTGAAGCTTTCTTT.

This chain joins TRBV5-1 and TRBJ2-5; 11 bases are shared with TRBD1. This CDR3 is built from 14 residues. The germline CDR1 and CDR2 sequences are SGHRS and YFSETQ. With 4 bases clipped from V and 1 base from J, the junction kept 0 bases outside the gene matches. In nucleotides, the CDR3 is TGCGCCAGCAGCGGGACAGGGGGCCAAGAGACCCAGTACTTC. Its translation is CASSGTGGQETQYF.

V gene TRBV18 combines with J gene TRBJ2-5, with D perhaps TRBD1 (5 bases). V was cut by 1 base and J by 4 bases, with 13 bases left in between. Germline V gene lookup returns CDR1 KGHSH and CDR2 LQKENI. CDR3 length equals 15 residues. The CDR3 is CASSPLSGSPETQYF. The CDR3, as DNA: TGTGCCAGCTCACCACTTTCAGGGTCTCCAGAGACCCAGTACTTC. The entire variable domain, with the rest obtained from reference TRBV18 and TRBJ2-5, is as follows: NAGVMQNPRHLVRRRGQEARLRCSPMKGHSHVYWYRQLPEEGLKFMVYLQKENIIDESGMPKERFSAEFPKEGPSILRIQQVVRGDSAAYFCASSPLSGSPETQYFGPGTRLLVL.

The chain employs TRBV7-8 and TRBJ1-5; TRBD1 agrees at 10 bases. With V trimmed by 1 base and J by 6 bases, 3 bases remained unmatched. The germline V gene encodes CDR1 SGHVS and CDR2 FQNEAQ. The CDR3 sequence is 15 residues long. The CDR3 protein is CASSLERTGGQPQHF. The DNA of the CDR3 is TGTGCCAGCAGCTTAGAAAGGACAGGGGGTCAGCCCCAGCATTTT.

V gene TRBV27 combines with J gene TRBJ1-1; 8 positions match TRBD1. CDR3 length equals 14 residues. Germline V gene data show CDR1 as MNHEY and CDR2 as SMNVEV (reference sequence). V was clipped by 6 bases and J by 8 bases; unmatched bases: 11. The CDR3 is CASRPTGGGFEAFF. As DNA, the CDR3 is TGTGCCAGCAGACCTACAGGGGGGGGTTTCGAAGCTTTCTTT.

This chain joins TRBV2 and TRBJ2-7, with D maybe TRBD1 (6 bases). The V gene lost 1 base and the J gene lost 5 bases, with 18 bases spanning the gap. Germline CDR1 reads SNHLY; CDR2 reads FYNNEI. The CDR3 totals 16 residues. The CDR3 nucleotides read TGTGCCAGCAGTGAAGAGGGAACAGGGATACCTAACGAGCAGTACTTC. This codes for CASSEEGTGIPNEQYF.

This clone was seen only once. In DNA, the CDR3 is TGTGCCAGCAGTTACCGGACAGGTTCCTACGAGCAGTACTTC. It translates to CASSYRTGSYEQYF. The chain has TRBV6-2 or TRBV6-3 and TRBJ2-7; 7 nucleotides agree with TRBD1. The CDR3 covers 14 residues. V gave up 2 bases and J gave up 1 base; unmatched junction bases: 2. CDR1 is MNHEY and CDR2 is SVGEGT in the germline V gene.

This clone was seen a few times. The J gene is TRBJ2-3, the V gene TRBV9, with no clear D. The CDR3 runs to 12 residues. V lost 3 bases and J lost 3, with 5 bases in between. The germline V gene encodes CDR1 SGDLS and CDR2 YYNGEE. The CDR3 reads CASSESTDTQYF. The CDR3 DNA reads TGTGCCAGCAGCGAATCAACAGATACGCAGTATTTT.

The gene calls are TRBV6-1 and TRBJ1-6; 9 bases agree with TRBD1. Losses at the gene ends were 3 bases for V and 9 bases for J; bases not matched to a gene: 6. The CDR3 covers 15 residues. Germline V gene sequence: CDR1 MNHNS, CDR2 SASEGT. The CDR3 here is CASSDGTGRGSPLHF. CDR3 nucleotides: TGTGCCAGCAGTGACGGGACAGGGCGGGGTTCACCCCTCCACTTT.

The chain is built from TRBV6-4 and TRBJ2-2; no reliable D call. Germline CDR1 reads MRHNA; CDR2 reads SNTAGT. The CDR3 covers 14 residues. V dropped 2 bases and J dropped 1 base, with 5 bases sitting between them. CDR3 nucleotides: TGTGCCAGCAGTGACGAACTGAACACCGGGGAGCTGTTTTTT. Protein product: CASSDELNTGELFF.